The 5 T cell receptor beta chains given below trace back to one sample, sequenced in a study of cytomegalovirus exposure and HLA in healthy donors listed by TCRdb under 2017. Library method: the immunoSEQ multiplex PCR assay. A mixture of 60 forward primers for TCR Vbeta segments and 13 reverse primers for TCR Jbeta segments was used in the multiplex PCR. What TCRdb holds here is the immuneACCESS table cut down to in-frame rearrangements. Part of the clones is not present; checked against another copy, under half of the missing clones reflect an unresolved V gene, and the others are unexplained. The sample table contains 100,000 to 150,000 clones; only one count was recorded for about two thirds of them. Under 3% of the sample belongs to the ten largest clones. The sample taken for sequencing was PBMCs. The receptors shown here come from a woman aged 55-69 years in good health and CMV-seropositive.

The DNA of the CDR3 is TGTGCCAGTAGTAGGGGGACAGGGTCGGGGGAGCAGTACTTC. Translating gives CASSRGTGSGEQYF. This chain uses TRBV19 with TRBJ2-7, with TRBD1 matching over 9 bases. Germline V gene sequence: CDR1 LNHDA, CDR2 SQIVND (reference sequence). CDR3 length: 14 residues. V was clipped by 4 bases and J by 7 bases; unmatched bases: 8. Together with reference TRBV19 and TRBJ2-7, the CDR3 gives the full variable domain: DGGITQSPKYLFRKEGQNVTLSCEQNLNHDAMYWYRQDPGQGLRLIYYSQIVNDFQKGDIAEGYSVSREKKESFPLTVTSAQKNPTAFYLCASSRGTGSGEQYFGPGTRLTVT.

V gene TRBV11-3 combines with J gene TRBJ2-2, with TRBD1 as a possible D gene (5 bases). Germline loops: CDR1 SGHNT, CDR2 YENEEA. The CDR3 contains 16 residues. V was cut by 5 bases and J by 8 bases, with 21 bases left in between. The CDR3 region is CASSPSTLGRVGELFF. In nucleotides, the CDR3 is TGTGCCAGCAGCCCTAGTACCCTCGGCAGGGTGGGGGAGCTGTTTTTT.

The chain uses TRBV18 and TRBJ1-4; TRBD1 aligns across 9 bases. CDR3 length: 18 amino acids. In germline, CDR1 is KGHSH, CDR2 LQKENI. After removal of 3 bases from V and 7 bases from J, the junction contained 15 bases not matched to a gene. Here the CDR3 DNA reads TGTGCCAGCTCACCGATGTCTCCCGGGACAGGGTTCACTGAAAAACTGTTTTTT. Amino acids: CASSPMSPGTGFTEKLFF. Combining the CDR3 with reference TRBV18 and TRBJ1-4 gives the whole variable domain NAGVMQNPRHLVRRRGQEARLRCSPMKGHSHVYWYRQLPEEGLKFMVYLQKENIIDESGMPKERFSAEFPKEGPSILRIQQVVRGDSAAYFCASSPMSPGTGFTEKLFFGSGTQLSVL.

The V call is TRBV20-1, the J call TRBJ1-3; D is uncertain. Between the trimmed V and J ends, which lost 6 bases and 4 bases, there was a span of 7 bases. CDR1 and CDR2 from the germline V gene are DFQATT and SNEGSKA (reference sequence). The CDR3 is 11 amino acids. The CDR3 bases are TGCAGTGCCACGACAGGAAACACCATATATTTT. This encodes CSATTGNTIYF.

The chain employs TRBV19 and TRBJ1-3, with a possible D match to TRBD1 (6 bases). Germline V lookup: CDR1 LNHDA, CDR2 SQIVND (reference sequence). Deletions cut 3 bases from V and 4 bases from J, with 19 bases between. This CDR3 contains 17 residues. CDR3 in amino acids: CASSIYRVGSEGNTIYF. CDR3 DNA sequence: TGTGCCAGTAGTATTTACAGGGTGGGCTCTGAAGGAAACACCATATATTTT.